This TCR beta chain is from a study of T-cell reconstitution after alpha-beta-depleted transplantation in children. General study points: At the one-year point after transplant, T-cell counts and TCRbeta diversity were found to come mostly from T cells that had been newly produced.

This clonotype was seen once. The antigen remains unidentified. For TCRbeta, the library was prepared with unique molecular identifiers. TCRdb called the PCR reads again in MiXCR, with one record for every CDR3 protein. The repertoire has approximately 630,000 distinct CDR3 sequences, about an eighth of them found once; the top ten carry 0.65% to 0.9%. This receptor was obtained from a girl aged 2 to 9 with congenital amegakaryocytic thrombocytopenia, due to receive a stem cell transplant. Sequences were derived from PBMCs, sampled before TCRalphabeta/CD19-depleted stem cell transplant.

CDR3 amino acids: CASSSMRGRDNEQFF. The CDR3 nucleotides are TGTGCCAGCAGCTCAATGAGAGGGAGGGACAATGAGCAGTTCTTC. The chain has TRBV11-2 and TRBJ2-1, with 7 bases lining up with TRBD2. J was trimmed by 5 bases and V by 4 bases; bases with no gene match: 8. Germline CDR1 reads SGHAT; CDR2 reads FQNNGV. The CDR3 runs 15 residues.